This entry features one T cell receptor (delta chain) sequence. Germline is not matched at one junction end, which may reflect a read error. TCRdb re-called the RT-PCR reads through CATT. The repertoire holds 2,500 to 3,500 delta-chain clones, with roughly 9% as singletons. These data come from a study of gamma-delta T cells after stem cell transplantation. The CDR3 spans 20 residues. The germline V gene encodes CDR1 NSMFDY and CDR2 ISSIKDK. Sequenced: gamma-delta T cells. The receptor was derived from a human donor. It is not recorded whose cells these are; they may come from a transplant donor. This chain joins TRAV29/DV5 and TRDJ1; 7 nucleotides agree with TRDD3. This chain's CDR3 is CAASALGLHLGSGGPDKPIF. The CDR3 region has the DNA TGTGCAGCAAGCGCGTTAGGCCTTCACTTAGGGTCTGGGGGGCCCGATAAACCCATCTTT. The whole variable domain, remainder taken from reference TRAV29/DV5 and TRDJ1, is DQQVKQNSPSLSVQEGRISILNCDYTNSMFDYFLWYKKYPAEGPTFLISISSIKDKNEDGRFTVFLNKSAKHLSLHIVPSQPGDSAVYFCAASALGLHLGSGGPDKPIFGKGTRVTVEP.